This T cell receptor (beta chain) is drawn from a study of graft-versus-host responses after intestinal transplantation. Regarding this clone: Its cognate antigen is unknown.

Libraries were prepared by immunoSEQ multiplex PCR; TCRdb keeps only in-frame clonotypes and omits some of them. The table records 41,000 or so clones, 85% to 95% of them present only once. The V segment lost 7 bases and the J segment 1 base; nucleotides outside the gene matches: 3. Germline CDR1 SQVTM, CDR2 ANQGSEA. The CDR3 length is 13 residues. The sequence came from a human donor who was the organ donor for an intestinal transplant. Sample: unstimulated CD8+ T cells sorted from spleen or lymph node cells, taken before transplant. The chain joins TRBV29-1 to TRBJ2-1; 8 bases fit TRBD2. Written as DNA, the CDR3 is TGCAGCGCCTTAGCGGGGTCCTACAATGAGCAGTTCTTC. Translated, it gives CSALAGSYNEQFF.